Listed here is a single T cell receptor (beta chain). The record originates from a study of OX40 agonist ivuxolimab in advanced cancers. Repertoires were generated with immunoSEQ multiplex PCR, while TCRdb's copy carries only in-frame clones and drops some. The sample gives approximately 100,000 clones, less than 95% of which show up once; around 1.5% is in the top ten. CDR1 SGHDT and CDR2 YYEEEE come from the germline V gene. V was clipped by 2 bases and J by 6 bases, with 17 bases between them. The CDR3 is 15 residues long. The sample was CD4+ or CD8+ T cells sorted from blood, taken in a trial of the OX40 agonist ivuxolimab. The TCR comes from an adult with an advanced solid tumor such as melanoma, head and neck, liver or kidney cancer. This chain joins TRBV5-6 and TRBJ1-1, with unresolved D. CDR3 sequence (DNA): TGTGCCAGCAGCTTCTACTCTCAGGTGGGAGCTGAAGCTTTCTTT. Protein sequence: CASSFYSQVGAEAFF.